This TCR beta chain was recovered during a study of T-cell reconstitution after alpha-beta-depleted transplantation in children (dated by TCRdb to about 2016). About the investigation overall: Using TCR repertoire profiling, the study quantitatively followed how T-cell immune reconstitution unfolded in children after TCRalphabeta/CD19-depleted allogeneic hematopoietic cell transplantation.

The sample's treatment or condition, from its label and the paper: allogeneic hematopoietic cell transplantation with graft depleted of TCRalphabeta T cells and CD19 B cells. TCRalphabeta/CD19-depleted allogeneic hematopoietic cell grafts were given to the transplant recipients, all of whom were children. The library relied on PCR. The data were produced on an Illumina HiSeq 2500. Molecular barcoding was employed in the preparation of TCR libraries, with unique molecular identifiers being used to normalize TCRbeta repertoire quantification. Using fastp at Q25 and MiXCR, TCRdb reprocessed the public reads and kept productive beta chains. Duplicate CDR3 protein sequences are folded into a single record with the most common DNA and genes. This sample is represented by more than 300,000 distinct CDR3 sequences; around 15% of them were singletons. The ten top clones hold 35% to 50% of the sample. Many counts were recorded for this clonotype. There is no known antigen for this receptor. No base quality information exists; no much larger clone differs at one position.

The paper's findings and limits, for the study overall: In some patients, the high TCRbeta diversity seen at day 60 was put down to recipient T cells and intrathymic progenitors that had survived conditioning. Over the following months the frequencies of hyperexpanded clones went down, and after one year T-cell counts and TCRbeta diversity were mostly credited to newly produced T cells. About two months after transplant, the apparently early recovery of alphabetaT-cell counts reportedly depended on just several hundred clones that had expanded rapidly and came from non-depleted graft cells.

The V end loses 6 bases and the J end loses 1 base, and a stretch of 5 bases separates them. Via the germline V gene, CDR1 is MDHEN and CDR2 SYDVKM. From cysteine to phenylalanine, the CDR3 is 12 amino acids long. The CDR3 DNA has 36 bases and is translated from base 1. The sample in question was PBMCs, mostly from graft donor cells, obtained 360 days after TCRalphabeta/CD19-depleted stem cell transplant. The source of this sequence is a male patient aged 2 to 10 who had a stem cell transplant for acute lymphoblastic leukemia, so the T cells may come from the graft donor. The chain joins TRBV28 to TRBJ2-3; the D gene is perhaps TRBD1 or TRBD2, each of them matching over 5 bases. The DNA sequence reads TGTGCCAGCAGGGGGGGCACAGATACGCAGTATTTT. The resulting protein is CASRGGTDTQYF.